These 19 T cell receptor beta chains originate from one sample sequenced in a study of T-cell reconstitution after alpha-beta-depleted transplantation in children. TCRbeta library construction was performed incorporating unique molecular identifiers. TCRdb re-called the PCR reads through MiXCR, storing one row per CDR3 protein. The sample has 400,000 to 500,000 distinct CDR3 sequences; approximately 10% are singletons. This material consisted of PBMCs from the stem cell graft donor, taken from the stem cell graft. These receptor sequences come from a human donor who donated a stem cell graft to a child with acute myeloid leukemia.

This clonotype was seen only a few times. This sequence joins TRBV7-9 and TRBJ2-7; D remains unclear. This CDR3 is built from 14 residues. The ends were cut back, 5 bases at V and 7 bases at J, with 18 bases in the middle. From germline, CDR1 is SEHNR and CDR2 FQNEAQ (reference sequence). The DNA for the CDR3 is TGTGCCAGCAGCAACGCAACGATCCCCATGGAGCAGTACGTC. Protein sequence: CASSNATIPMEQYV.

This chain joins TRBV20-1 and TRBJ2-5; possible D gene TRBD2, 6 bases. The CDR3 covers 13 residues. V lost 3 bases, J lost 6 bases, and 14 bases lay in between. The germline V gene encodes CDR1 DFQATT and CDR2 SNEGSKA (reference sequence). The DNA for the CDR3 is TGCAGTGCTAGGGGGGGTACCCCTAAGACCCAGTACTTC. It codes for CSARGGTPKTQYF.

This clonotype was counted many times. The chain links TRBV9 to TRBJ2-1, with 8 bases matching TRBD2. Germline CDR1 is SGDLS and CDR2 is YYNGEE. CDR3 size: 17 residues. The ends lost 0 bases at V and 3 bases at J; junction bases unmatched: 8. As DNA, the CDR3 is TGTGCCAGCAGCGTAGGGGTGGGGCGGGGGGTCTACAATGAGCAGTTCTTC. Translating it yields CASSVGVGRGVYNEQFF.

There are a few counts of this clonotype. The gene calls are TRBV12-3 or TRBV12-4 and TRBJ1-1; possibly TRBD1 for D (6 bases). The ends were cut back, 2 bases at V and 0 bases at J, with 10 bases in the middle. The CDR3 loop spans 15 amino acids. CDR3 in DNA: TGTGCCAGCAGTTTAAGGGGGATGATGAACACTGAAGCTTTCTTT. Protein: CASSLRGMMNTEAFF.

CDR3 nucleotides: TGCAGCGTTGAAGGACAGTCTCCGGGATTGGATGAGCAGTTCTTC. Translated: CSVEGQSPGLDEQFF. This chain joins TRBV29-1 and TRBJ2-1; perhaps D is TRBD1 or TRBD2 (5 bases each). V gave up 1 base and J gave up 8 bases, with 18 bases separating them. This CDR3 has 15 amino acids. Germline-derived CDR1 and CDR2 are SQVTM and ANQGSEA.

This clonotype turned up a few times. J is TRBJ2-1 and V is TRBV20-1, with 8 bases lining up with TRBD2. CDR1 DFQATT and CDR2 SNEGSKA come from the germline V gene (reference sequence). The CDR3 is made up of 17 amino acids. Losses at the gene ends were 0 bases for V and 3 bases for J; bases not matched to a gene: 10. CDR3 amino acids: CSARDLLSGRSYNEQFF. The CDR3 DNA is TGCAGTGCTAGAGACCTATTAAGCGGGAGAAGCTACAATGAGCAGTTCTTC.

This clonotype has just a few counts. The chain has TRBV29-1 and TRBJ2-1, with TRBD2 identical over 14 bases. CDR3 length equals 21 residues. Germline values: CDR1 SQVTM, CDR2 ANQGSEA. Germline trimming cut 4 bases from V and 4 bases from J; bases unmatched to any gene: 21. Here the CDR3 DNA reads TGCAGCGTTGGATTCTTCCTCCCGGGACTAGCGGGGGCGGGGGGATACAATGAGCAGTTCTTC. Amino acid sequence: CSVGFFLPGLAGAGGYNEQFF.

This clonotype was observed a few times. DNA for the CDR3: TGTGCCAGCAGTCCTCCGGGCCCAGGGGAGCAGTTCTTC. Protein product: CASSPPGPGEQFF. The J gene is TRBJ2-1, the V gene TRBV13, with D perhaps TRBD1 (5 bases). The V gene's germline CDR1 is PRHDT and CDR2 FYEKMQ (reference sequence). The CDR3 is 13 amino acids. V lost 6 bases, J lost 10 bases, and 16 bases lay in between.

The chain is built from TRBV7-9 and TRBJ2-1; D is undetermined. Germline lookup yields CDR1 SEHNR and CDR2 FQNEAQ (reference sequence). The length of the CDR3 is 16 residues. Trimming cost V 1 base and J 8 bases, with 18 bases left between them. Here the CDR3 reads CASSLGRSMYLDEQFF. CDR3 nucleotide sequence: TGTGCCAGCAGCTTAGGGCGGTCGATGTATCTGGATGAGCAGTTCTTC.

V is TRBV4-3 and J is TRBJ2-7; D perhaps matches TRBD2 (6 bases). The V gene's germline CDR1 is LGHNA and CDR2 YSLEER. V lost 0 bases and J 3 bases, leaving 12 bases between the germline ends. CDR3 length: 15 amino acids. The CDR3 sequence is CASSQEGRGIYEQYF. The DNA for the CDR3 is TGCGCCAGCAGCCAAGAAGGCCGGGGGATCTACGAGCAGTACTTC.

V is TRBV7-6 and J is TRBJ2-5; 7 nucleotides agree with TRBD1. This CDR3 is 15 amino acids long. After removal of 1 base from V and 4 bases from J, the junction contained 6 bases not matched to a gene. The germline gives CDR1 SGHVS, CDR2 FNYEAQ. The CDR3 DNA reads TGTGCCAGCAGCTTAGGACAGGGTGATTTAGAGACCCAGTACTTC. This sequence encodes CASSLGQGDLETQYF.

A few counts support this clonotype. The J gene is TRBJ1-1, the V gene TRBV7-2, with a possible D match to TRBD1 (5 bases). The CDR3 totals 16 residues. Germline CDR1 SGHTA, CDR2 FQGNSA. Trimming took off 2 bases at V and 5 bases at J, with 18 bases between the two ends. The CDR3 loop is CASSLTRRGAATEAFF. CDR3 bases: TGTGCCAGCAGCTTAACCCGTAGGGGCGCGGCGACTGAAGCTTTCTTT.

This clonotype occurred many times. The chain combines TRBV12-3 or TRBV12-4 with TRBJ1-2, with D possibly matching TRBD1 (5 bases). The CDR3 is 13 amino acids. Trimming cost V 1 base and J 5 bases, with 8 bases left between them. The CDR3 reads CASSLDSGYGYTF. CDR3 bases: TGTGCCAGCAGTTTAGATTCAGGGTATGGCTACACCTTC.

The sample holds many counts of this clonotype. The chain is built from TRBV11-2 and TRBJ2-5; maybe TRBD2 (6 bases). The germline V and J ends were trimmed by 1 base and 5 bases, with 11 bases remaining between them. Germline CDR1 and CDR2: SGHAT and FQNNGV. CDR3 size: 14 residues. CDR3 protein: CASSLAQTSETQYF. In DNA form, the CDR3 reads TGTGCCAGCAGCTTAGCCCAGACTAGTGAGACCCAGTACTTC.

This clonotype was found a few times. J is TRBJ2-1 and V is TRBV7-2, with 8 bases fitting TRBD2. The germline CDR1 and CDR2 sequences are SGHTA and FQGNSA. V lost 5 bases and J lost 9; bases outside the gene matches: 15. The CDR3 loop spans 16 amino acids. The DNA for the CDR3 is TGTGCCAGCAGCCTTCCCCGTGATAGCGGGGCTCCTGAGCAGTTCTTC. Translated: CASSLPRDSGAPEQFF.

This clonotype was seen only a few times. The chain combines TRBV20-1 with TRBJ1-2; 10 nucleotides match TRBD1. The trim removed 3 bases at V and 1 base at J, leaving 5 bases unmatched. This CDR3 region has 15 residues. Germline values: CDR1 DFQATT, CDR2 SNEGSKA (reference sequence). CDR3 coding DNA: TGCAGTGCTAGGGACCGGGACAGGGGTAACTATGGCTACACCTTC. Translation gives CSARDRDRGNYGYTF.

This clonotype was counted at least ten times. The chain couples TRBV25-1 to TRBJ2-7; D is perhaps TRBD1 or TRBD2 (5 bases each). Per germline, CDR1 MGHDK and CDR2 SYGVNS. The V gene lost 4 bases and the J gene lost 2 bases, with 21 bases spanning the gap. The CDR3 contains 17 residues. For the CDR3, the DNA is TGTGCCAGCAGTGGATCCGGGGCAGATGTTAACGCCTACGAGCAGTACTTC. Translating gives CASSGSGADVNAYEQYF.

The rearrangement joins TRBV29-1 to TRBJ1-2; D is ambiguous. Between the trimmed V and J ends, which lost 5 bases and 2 bases, there was a span of 12 bases. There are 13 residues in the CDR3. CDR1 SQVTM and CDR2 ANQGSEA come from the germline V gene. The CDR3 sequence: CSVWVLENYGYTF. The CDR3 DNA sequence: TGCAGCGTTTGGGTCCTGGAGAACTATGGCTACACCTTC.

As DNA, the CDR3 is TGCGCCAGCAGCTCCGAGGACGGACAGCCCCAGCATTTT. Its protein is CASSSEDGQPQHF. The chain recombines TRBV5-1 with TRBJ1-5, with no clear D. Germline values: CDR1 SGHRS, CDR2 YFSETQ. This CDR3 has 13 amino acids. Trimming cost V 3 bases and J 7 bases, with 11 bases left between them.